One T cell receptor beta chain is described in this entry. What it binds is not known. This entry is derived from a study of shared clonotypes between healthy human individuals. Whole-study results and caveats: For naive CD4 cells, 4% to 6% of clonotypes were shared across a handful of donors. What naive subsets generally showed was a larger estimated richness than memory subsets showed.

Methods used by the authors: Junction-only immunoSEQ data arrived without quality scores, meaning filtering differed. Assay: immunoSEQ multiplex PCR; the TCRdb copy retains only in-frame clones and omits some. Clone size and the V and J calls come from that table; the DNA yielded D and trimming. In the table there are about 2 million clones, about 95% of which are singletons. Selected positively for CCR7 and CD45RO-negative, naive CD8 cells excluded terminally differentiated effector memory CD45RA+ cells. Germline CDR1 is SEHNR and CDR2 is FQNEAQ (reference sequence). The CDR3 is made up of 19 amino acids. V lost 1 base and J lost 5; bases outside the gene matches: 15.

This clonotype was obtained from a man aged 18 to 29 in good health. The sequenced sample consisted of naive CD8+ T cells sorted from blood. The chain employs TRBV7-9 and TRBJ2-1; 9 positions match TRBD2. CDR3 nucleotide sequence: TGTGCCAGCAGCTTAGGGCAGGGGGTTGCGGGAGGGCCGGACAATGAGCAGTTCTTC. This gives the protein CASSLGQGVAGGPDNEQFF.